The present TCR beta chain was sequenced within a study of blood T cell repertoires in COVID-19. Study-wide context: COVID-19 samples from acute and convalescent phases originated in the United States, Italy and Spain. T cells, B-cell-depleted T cells, or PBMCs supplied cDNA or gDNA.

In the authors' workflow: It was from reference gene primer amplification that nucleated cell counts were estimated. Repertoires were generated with immunoSEQ multiplex PCR, while TCRdb's copy carries only in-frame clones and drops some. That table furnishes V, J and clone size, whereas the DNA furnished D and trimming. The sample has about 36,000 clones; roughly 78% are singletons. This CDR3 has 16 amino acids. Germline V gene sequence: CDR1 MGHRA, CDR2 YSYEKL. Trimming pared 4 bases from V and 4 bases from J, leaving 17 bases between. The clonotype was recovered from a man aged 60 to 75 with acute or convalescent COVID-19. The material sequenced was peripheral blood. The J gene is TRBJ2-1, the V gene TRBV4-1; possibly TRBD1 for D (5 bases). CDR3 amino acids: CASSPRAHNIYNEQFF. CDR3 sequence (DNA): TGCGCCAGCAGCCCCAGGGCCCATAATATTTACAATGAGCAGTTCTTC.